The clone carrying this T cell receptor (beta chain) came up a few times. These data belong to a study of Ad26.COV2.S vaccination and SARS-CoV-2 variants. On the study more broadly: By the intramuscular route, Ad26.COV2.S was given once, or twice 56 days apart.

Libraries were prepared by immunoSEQ multiplex PCR; TCRdb keeps only in-frame clonotypes and omits some of them. This table holds 350,000 to 400,000 clones, around 89% found once. The CDR3 length is 17 residues. Germline V lookup: CDR1 LGHDT, CDR2 YNNKEL (reference sequence). V gave up 0 bases and J gave up 0 bases; unmatched junction bases: 8. As to treatment: 15 to 20 received Ad26.COV2.S at low or high dose, single or two shots; about 5 received placebo; per-sample allocation not given. Day 63 after the first injection of vaccine or placebo was the sampling time. This receptor was obtained from a person aged 18-60 years who received the Ad26.COV2.S COVID-19 vaccine or a placebo. The chain recombines TRBV3-1 (or the pseudogene TRBV3-2) with TRBJ2-7, with 7 positions matching TRBD2. Here the sequenced sample was peripheral blood, taken in a trial of Ad26.COV2.S vaccine versus placebo. DNA of the CDR3: TGTGCCAGCAGCCAAGAGGGAGGGAGGGATTACTCCTACGAGCAGTACTTC. It specifies CASSQEGGRDYSYEQYF.